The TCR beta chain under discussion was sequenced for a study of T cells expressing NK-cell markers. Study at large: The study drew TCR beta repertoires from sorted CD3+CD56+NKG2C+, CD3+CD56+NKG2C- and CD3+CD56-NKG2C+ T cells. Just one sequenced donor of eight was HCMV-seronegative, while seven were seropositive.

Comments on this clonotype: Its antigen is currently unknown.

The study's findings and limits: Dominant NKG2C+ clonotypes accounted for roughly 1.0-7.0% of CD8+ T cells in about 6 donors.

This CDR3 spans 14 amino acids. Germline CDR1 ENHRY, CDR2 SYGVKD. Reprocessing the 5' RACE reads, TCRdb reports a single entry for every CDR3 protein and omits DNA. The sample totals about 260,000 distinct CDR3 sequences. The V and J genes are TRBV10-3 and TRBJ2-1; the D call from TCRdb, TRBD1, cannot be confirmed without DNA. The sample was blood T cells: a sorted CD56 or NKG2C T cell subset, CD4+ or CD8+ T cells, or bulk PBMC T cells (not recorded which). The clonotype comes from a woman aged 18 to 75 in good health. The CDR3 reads CAISFGQGANEQFF.